The clone carrying this T cell receptor beta chain was observed at least ten times. What it binds is unknown. The V end lost 0 bases, the J end lost 8 bases, and 11 bases lay between the germline ends. Germline V gene lookup returns CDR1 ENHRY and CDR2 SYGVKD. The CDR3 is 14 amino acids. The sample belongs to a study of early T cells in non-severe SARS-CoV-2 infection. Study-wide background: Sequencing used unsorted whole-blood bulk RNA, so chains lack pairing.

Findings of the study overall: Sequences matched to VDJdb favored anti-spike CD8 responses, while private and CD4 specificities were missed.

The protocol attached unique molecular identifiers to individual cDNA molecules. TCRdb re-called the 5' RACE reads through MiXCR, storing one row per CDR3 protein. The table lists roughly 63,000 distinct CDR3 sequences, 10% to 15% of them singletons. Sequencing was done on a sample of whole blood. The rearrangement joins TRBV10-3 to TRBJ1-5; a possible D gene is TRBD1 (5 bases). The clonotype originates from an adult who was a healthcare worker with PCR-confirmed SARS-CoV-2 infection or an uninfected control (not recorded which). For the CDR3, the DNA is TGTGCCATCAGTGAGTCGGGGGGGAGGGAGCCCCAGCATTTT. Amino acid sequence: CAISESGGREPQHF.